The next 21 T cell receptor beta chains were all read from a single sample in a study of glioma-infiltrating T cells after dendritic cell vaccination. Data came from immunoSEQ multiplex PCR; TCRdb stores just in-frame clones and leaves some out. The data contain some 87,000 clones, 85% of them singletons. Source: blood, taken before dendritic cell vaccination. Receptor source: a human donor with glioblastoma.

V gene TRBV18 combines with J gene TRBJ1-2, with D hard to call. The CDR3 loop spans 14 amino acids. The germline V gene has CDR1 KGHSH and CDR2 LQKENI. Between the trimmed V and J ends, which lost 3 bases and 2 bases, there was a span of 10 bases. The CDR3 here is CASSPPASNYGYTF. Here the CDR3 DNA reads TGTGCCAGCTCACCCCCAGCGAGCAACTATGGCTACACCTTC.

The chain joins TRBV5-4 to TRBJ2-5; D is possibly TRBD1 (6 bases). V was shortened by 5 bases and J by 0 bases, with 11 bases between the two germline ends. The germline gives CDR1 SGHNT, CDR2 YYREEE (reference sequence). The CDR3 loop spans 14 amino acids. The CDR3 is CASSRDTDQETQYF. In DNA, the CDR3 is TGTGCCAGCAGTCGGGACACAGACCAAGAGACCCAGTACTTC.

J is TRBJ2-2 and V is TRBV5-1, with D possibly TRBD1 on 6 matching bases. The germline gives CDR1 SGHRS, CDR2 YFSETQ. Trimming removed 3 bases at V and 6 bases at J, with 12 bases between. The CDR3 length is 14 residues. CDR3 DNA: TGCGCCAGCAGCTGGGACACCGGCTCCGGGGAGCTGTTTTTT. As protein: CASSWDTGSGELFF.

This chain uses TRBV7-9 with TRBJ1-2; the match to TRBD1 covers 10 bases. The CDR3 is 15 amino acids. J lost 4 bases, V lost 5 bases, and 7 bases had no gene match. Germline V gene lookup returns CDR1 SEHNR and CDR2 FQNEAQ (reference sequence). CDR3 in amino acids: CASSPRDRGIYGYTF. CDR3 bases: TGTGCCAGCAGCCCCCGGGACAGGGGAATCTATGGCTACACCTTC.

This chain uses TRBV19 with TRBJ2-7; D might be TRBD1 (7 bases). V was pared by 5 bases and J by 3 bases, with 17 bases between. The CDR3 has 15 amino acids. CDR1 and CDR2 from the germline V gene are LNHDA and SQIVND (reference sequence). CDR3: CASSPRGAGLYEQYF. DNA for the CDR3: TGTGCCAGTAGTCCCAGGGGGGCGGGACTCTACGAGCAGTACTTC.

The rearrangement links TRBV5-1 to TRBJ2-5; possible D gene TRBD2, 5 bases. The germline V gene has CDR1 SGHRS and CDR2 YFSETQ. V gave up 0 bases and J gave up 2 bases, with 8 bases separating them. This CDR3 is 14 amino acids long. The CDR3 DNA follows: TGCGCCAGCAGCTTGGGAGGGAATCAAGAGACCCAGTACTTC. Translating gives CASSLGGNQETQYF.

The count of this clone is one. This chain links TRBV13 with TRBJ1-6; tentatively, D is TRBD1 (5 bases). The CDR3 consists of 14 residues. Per the germline V gene, CDR1 is PRHDT and CDR2 is FYEKMQ (reference sequence). Trimming stripped 2 bases from V and 7 bases from J, with 9 bases between. Written as DNA, the CDR3 is TGTGCCAGCAGCTTACAGGGATCCAATTCACCCCTCCACTTT. This translates into CASSLQGSNSPLHF. The variable domain in full, completed from reference TRBV13 and TRBJ1-6, reads AAGVIQSPRHLIKEKRETATLKCYPIPRHDTVYWYQQGPGQDPQFLISFYEKMQSDKGSIPDRFSAQQFSDYHSELNMSSLELGDSALYFCASSLQGSNSPLHFGNGTRLTVT.

This sequence joins TRBV18 and TRBJ2-7, with 7 bases lining up with TRBD1. Trimming took 4 bases from V and 5 from J; bases not matched to a gene: 11. Looked up from germline, CDR1 is KGHSH and CDR2 is LQKENI. The CDR3 spans 15 residues. CDR3 sequence (DNA): TGTGCCAGCTCACGGGTTGAGGGGGCGCGTCACGAGCAGTACTTC. Translating gives CASSRVEGARHEQYF.

The chain links TRBV7-9 to TRBJ2-7, with TRBD2 matching 7 bases. The ends lost 5 bases at V and 10 bases at J; junction bases unmatched: 8. The CDR3 runs to 12 residues. The V gene's germline CDR1 is SEHNR and CDR2 FQNEAQ (reference sequence). CDR3 in DNA: TGTGCCAGCAGCCACCTGGGGAGGGAACAGTACTTC. Its translation is CASSHLGREQYF.

This chain joins TRBV6-1 and TRBJ1-2; the D gene is possibly TRBD1 (6 bases). V was trimmed by 1 base and J by 3 bases, leaving 15 bases between them. Germline CDR1 is MNHNS and CDR2 is SASEGT. There are 16 residues in the CDR3. In DNA, the CDR3 is TGTGCCAGCAGTGAAGACGTCGGGGGGCGCGACTATGGCTACACCTTC. It encodes CASSEDVGGRDYGYTF.

This clone was seen just once. V is TRBV27 and J is TRBJ2-3, with 7 bases aligning to TRBD2. Germline V gene sequence: CDR1 MNHEY, CDR2 SMNVEV (reference sequence). This CDR3 has 16 residues. With V trimmed by 8 bases and J by 1 base, 12 bases remained unmatched. The CDR3 protein is CASRGGGAWGTDTQYF. Here the CDR3 DNA reads TGTGCCAGCCGGGGCGGGGGAGCCTGGGGCACAGATACGCAGTATTTT.

The chain uses TRBV7-2 and TRBJ1-4; D remains unclear. The germline V gene encodes CDR1 SGHTA and CDR2 FQGNSA. The V end was cut by 1 base, the J end by 7 bases, with 16 bases between. CDR3 length equals 16 residues. In DNA, the CDR3 is TGTGCCAGCAGCTTAGAAGGGCCGTGGGGAGGTGAAAAACTGTTTTTT. Translated, it gives CASSLEGPWGGEKLFF.

The chain couples TRBV20-1 to TRBJ2-7; no clear D. The germline gives CDR1 DFQATT, CDR2 SNEGSKA (reference sequence). The V gene lost 3 bases and the J gene lost 3 bases, with 6 bases spanning the gap. The CDR3 sequence is 11 residues long. In DNA form, the CDR3 reads TGCAGTGCTAGTAAGCGCTACGAGCAGTACTTC. Its protein is CSASKRYEQYF.

The rearrangement joins TRBV7-3 to TRBJ2-7, with D uncertain. V lost 1 base and J 7 bases, leaving 8 bases between the germline ends. The CDR3 contains 12 residues. Germline values: CDR1 SGHTA, CDR2 FQGTGA. In DNA form, the CDR3 reads TGTGCCAGCAGCTTAAGGAGAGCTGAGCAGTACTTC. Translating it yields CASSLRRAEQYF.

V and J are TRBV10-3 and TRBJ2-6; D perhaps matches TRBD2 (5 bases). The CDR3 sequence is 14 residues long. V shed 6 bases and J shed 2 bases, with 8 bases lying between them. Germline CDR1 is ENHRY and CDR2 is SYGVKD. The CDR3 sequence is CAISRGTGANVLTF. For the CDR3, the DNA is TGTGCCATCAGCCGGGGTACTGGGGCCAACGTCCTGACTTTC.

The sample holds a few counts of this clone. The gene calls are TRBV9 and TRBJ1-6; 7 bases are shared with TRBD1. From germline, CDR1 is SGDLS and CDR2 YYNGEE. This CDR3 comprises 15 residues. V lost 0 bases to trimming and J lost 7 bases; unmatched junction nucleotides: 4. CDR3 coding DNA: TGTGCCAGCAGCGTAGCAGTGACAGGGAATTCACCCCTCCACTTT. Encoded protein: CASSVAVTGNSPLHF.

The genes are TRBV6-5 and TRBJ1-6, with D maybe TRBD1 (6 bases). This CDR3 has 14 residues. Deletions cut 6 bases from V and 8 bases from J, with 14 bases between. Germline CDR1 reads MNHEY; CDR2 reads SVGAGI. The CDR3 coding sequence is TGTGCCAGCAGCCCTGGGACATTGTATTCACCCCTCCACTTT. It codes for CASSPGTLYSPLHF.

The chain joins TRBV4-1 to TRBJ1-2, with 7 bases identical to TRBD1. Looked up from germline, CDR1 is MGHRA and CDR2 is YSYEKL. V was pared by 4 bases and J by 2 bases, with 10 bases of the junction left unmatched. The CDR3 has 16 amino acids. The CDR3 bases are TGCGCCAGCAGCCGGGGGGAGGCAGGGGGGAACTATGGCTACACCTTC. This codes for CASSRGEAGGNYGYTF.

The CDR3 spells CASRYPGPGETQYF. In DNA form, the CDR3 reads TGTGCCAGCAGGTACCCAGGGCCCGGGGAGACCCAGTACTTC. The chain recombines TRBV2 with TRBJ2-5; a weak D match, TRBD1 (5 bases). V lost 6 bases and J 5 bases, leaving 16 bases between the germline ends. Germline values: CDR1 SNHLY, CDR2 FYNNEI. The CDR3 length is 14 residues.

The chain links TRBV27 to TRBJ1-5; D is undetermined. Between the trimmed V and J ends, which lost 0 bases and 2 bases, there was a span of 11 bases. There are 16 residues in the CDR3. CDR1 MNHEY and CDR2 SMNVEV come from the germline V gene (reference sequence). In DNA, the CDR3 is TGTGCCAGCAGTTTATCGGGGAGAGAGGGCAATCAGCCCCAGCATTTT. Translating gives CASSLSGREGNQPQHF.

V is TRBV19 and J is TRBJ2-3; 8 nucleotides match TRBD1. The CDR3 is 16 amino acids. CDR1 and CDR2 from the germline V gene are LNHDA and SQIVND (reference sequence). V shed 5 bases and J 3 bases; nucleotides not matched to a gene: 10. The CDR3 reads CASSGQGRVWTDTQYF. For the CDR3, the DNA is TGTGCCAGTAGTGGACAGGGTCGCGTTTGGACAGATACGCAGTATTTT. The whole variable domain, remainder taken from reference TRBV19 and TRBJ2-3, is DGGITQSPKYLFRKEGQNVTLSCEQNLNHDAMYWYRQDPGQGLRLIYYSQIVNDFQKGDIAEGYSVSREKKESFPLTVTSAQKNPTAFYLCASSGQGRVWTDTQYFGPGTRLTVL.